Listed here is a single T cell receptor (beta chain). What it binds is not known. This entry belongs to a study of vaccination and CD4 T cells after COVID-19. The wider study: Investigators stimulated cells with overlapping spike peptides drawn from SARS-CoV-2, HCoV-NL63, HCoV-OC43 and HCoV-229E. Cultures that served as controls received a CEFX pool, an HIV-1 Nef pool, or no peptide.

Cultured CD4+ T cell DNA was sequenced using the Oncomine TCR Beta short-read assay. One entry per CDR3 protein, called by TCRdb with MiXCR from the PCR reads. The table shows about 3,900 distinct CDR3 sequences, with 19% occurring only once. This CDR3 is 14 amino acids long. Germline CDR1 reads LGHDT; CDR2 reads YNNKEL (reference sequence). V lost 1 base and J lost 9, with 10 bases in between. Documented treatment: approximately nine-day PBMC culture with coronavirus spike peptide pools or control peptides (ViraFEST assay). The gene calls are TRBV3-1 and TRBJ1-6; D gene ambiguous. The sequence was collected from a human donor who had recovered from COVID-19. Sequencing used CD4+ T cells from blood, cultured in vitro. The CDR3 loop is CASSQVYRGSPLHF. The DNA of the CDR3 is TGTGCCAGCAGCCAAGTTTATCGCGGTTCACCCCTCCACTTT.